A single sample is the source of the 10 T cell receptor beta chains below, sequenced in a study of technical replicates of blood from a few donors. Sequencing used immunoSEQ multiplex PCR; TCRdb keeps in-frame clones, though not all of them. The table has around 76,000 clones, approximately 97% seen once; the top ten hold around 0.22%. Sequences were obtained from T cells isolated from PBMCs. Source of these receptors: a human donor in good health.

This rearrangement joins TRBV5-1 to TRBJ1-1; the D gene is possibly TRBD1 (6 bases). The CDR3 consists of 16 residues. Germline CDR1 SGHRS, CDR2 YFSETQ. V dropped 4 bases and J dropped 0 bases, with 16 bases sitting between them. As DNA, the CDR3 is TGCGCCAGCAGCGTCACAGGGTTACCGATGAACACTGAAGCTTTCTTT. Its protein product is CASSVTGLPMNTEAFF.

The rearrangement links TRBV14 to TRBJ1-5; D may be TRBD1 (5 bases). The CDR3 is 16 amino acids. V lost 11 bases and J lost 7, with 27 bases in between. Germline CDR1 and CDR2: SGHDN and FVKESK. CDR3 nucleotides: TGTGCCGCAGATAAGCTTGTCGGGGCGGGGCGGCAGCCCCAGCATTTT. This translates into CAADKLVGAGRQPQHF.

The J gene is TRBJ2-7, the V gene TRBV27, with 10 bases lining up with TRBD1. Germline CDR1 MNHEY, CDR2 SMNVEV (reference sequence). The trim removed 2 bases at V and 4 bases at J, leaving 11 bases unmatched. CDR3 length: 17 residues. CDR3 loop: CASSLPPPGQGLYEQYF. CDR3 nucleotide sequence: TGTGCCAGCAGTTTACCCCCCCCGGGACAGGGGCTGTACGAGCAGTACTTC.

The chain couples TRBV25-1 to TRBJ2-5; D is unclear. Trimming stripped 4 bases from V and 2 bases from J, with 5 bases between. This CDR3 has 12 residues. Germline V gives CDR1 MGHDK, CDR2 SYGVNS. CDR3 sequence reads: CASSAGQETQYF. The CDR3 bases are TGTGCCAGCAGTGCAGGACAAGAGACCCAGTACTTC.

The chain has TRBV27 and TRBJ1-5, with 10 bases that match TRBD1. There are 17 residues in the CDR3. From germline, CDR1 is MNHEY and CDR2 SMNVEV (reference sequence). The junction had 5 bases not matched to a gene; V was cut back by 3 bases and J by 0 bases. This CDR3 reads CASSLGQGRYSNQPQHF. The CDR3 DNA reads TGTGCCAGCAGTTTGGGACAGGGGCGATATAGCAATCAGCCCCAGCATTTT.

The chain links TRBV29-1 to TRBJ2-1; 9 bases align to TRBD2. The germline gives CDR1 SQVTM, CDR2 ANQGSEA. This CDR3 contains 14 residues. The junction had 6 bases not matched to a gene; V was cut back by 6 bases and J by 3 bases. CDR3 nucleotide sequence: TGCAGCGTGGATCTAGCGGGGTACTACAATGAGCAGTTCTTC. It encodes CSVDLAGYYNEQFF.

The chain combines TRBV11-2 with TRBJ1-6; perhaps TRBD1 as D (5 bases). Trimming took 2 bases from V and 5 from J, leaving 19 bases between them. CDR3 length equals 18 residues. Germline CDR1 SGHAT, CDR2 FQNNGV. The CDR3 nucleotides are TGTGCCAGCAGCTTATCCTCGGGACTGAGAACTCATAATTCACCCCTCCACTTT. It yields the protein CASSLSSGLRTHNSPLHF.

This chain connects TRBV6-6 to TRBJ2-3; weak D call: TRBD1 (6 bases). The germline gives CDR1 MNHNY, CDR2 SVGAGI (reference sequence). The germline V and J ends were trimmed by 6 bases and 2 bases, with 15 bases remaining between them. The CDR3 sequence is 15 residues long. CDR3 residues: CASSSEGDLTDTQYF. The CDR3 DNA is TGTGCCAGCAGCTCAGAGGGGGACCTCACAGATACGCAGTATTTT.

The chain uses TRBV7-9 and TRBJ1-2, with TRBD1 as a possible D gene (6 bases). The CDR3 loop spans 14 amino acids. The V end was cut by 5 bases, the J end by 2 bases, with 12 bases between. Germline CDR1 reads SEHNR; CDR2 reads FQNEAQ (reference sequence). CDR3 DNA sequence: TGTGCCAGCAGCCTCCAGGGGCGGAACTATGGCTACACCTTC. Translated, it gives CASSLQGRNYGYTF.

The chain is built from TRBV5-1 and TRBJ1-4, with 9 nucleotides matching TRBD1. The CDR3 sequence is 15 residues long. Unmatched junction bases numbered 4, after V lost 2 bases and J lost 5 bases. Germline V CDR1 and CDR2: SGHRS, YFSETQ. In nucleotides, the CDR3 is TGCGCCAGCAGCTTCTTCGGACAGGGGAATGAAAAACTGTTTTTT. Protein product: CASSFFGQGNEKLFF.